The 18 T cell receptor beta chains reported below all come from one sample, sequenced in a study of blood T cell repertoires in COVID-19. Clones were read by immunoSEQ multiplex PCR, and TCRdb kept only the in-frame ones, dropping some. Of some 150,000 clones detected, 80% to 90% appear once; the ten largest clones hold 2% to 3%. The sample consisted of peripheral blood. All receptors come from a woman in her 70s with acute or convalescent COVID-19.

The rearrangement links TRBV7-9 to TRBJ1-2; 7 nucleotides agree with TRBD1. Germline loops: CDR1 SEHNR, CDR2 FQNEAQ (reference sequence). The CDR3 has 16 residues. V shed 1 base and J 4 bases; nucleotides not matched to a gene: 9. This CDR3 reads CASSLGHPGGGYGYTF. The CDR3 DNA is TGTGCCAGCAGCTTAGGGCACCCAGGGGGTGGCTATGGCTACACCTTC.

This clone was seen a few times. The chain has TRBV27 and TRBJ2-3, with 8 bases aligning to TRBD2. J was trimmed by 5 bases and V by 3 bases; bases with no gene match: 7. This CDR3 comprises 15 residues. Germline CDR1 is MNHEY and CDR2 is SMNVEV (reference sequence). The CDR3 protein is CASSFRSGGLDTQYF. The CDR3 DNA follows: TGTGCCAGCAGTTTCCGGTCGGGGGGGCTAGATACGCAGTATTTT.

The V gene is TRBV4-3, the J gene TRBJ2-1, with 14 nucleotides matching TRBD2. CDR3 length: 16 amino acids. With 4 bases clipped from V and 8 bases from J, the junction kept 7 bases outside the gene matches. Germline-derived CDR1 and CDR2 are LGHNA and YSLEER. CDR3 DNA: TGCGCCAGCAGCCCGCGGACTAGCGGGGGGAGGGATGAGCAGTTCTTC. Its translation is CASSPRTSGGRDEQFF.

V gene TRBV5-1 combines with J gene TRBJ1-2, with a possible D match to TRBD1 (5 bases). V lost 4 bases and J 3 bases, leaving 10 bases between the germline ends. This CDR3 comprises 13 residues. Per the germline V gene, CDR1 is SGHRS and CDR2 is YFSETQ. Here the CDR3 reads CASSRDSDYGYTF. The CDR3 coding sequence is TGCGCCAGCAGCCGTGACAGTGACTATGGCTACACCTTC.

This chain links TRBV6-1 with TRBJ2-7; the match to TRBD1 covers 7 bases. After removal of 3 bases from V and 6 bases from J, the junction contained 2 bases not matched to a gene. Per germline, CDR1 MNHNS and CDR2 SASEGT. The CDR3 loop spans 12 amino acids. CDR3 protein: CASSETGTEQYV. The DNA of the CDR3 is TGTGCCAGCAGTGAGACAGGGACCGAGCAGTACGTC.

V and J are TRBV6-1 and TRBJ2-7, with D possibly matching TRBD1 (5 bases). V was shortened by 3 bases and J by 5 bases, with 20 bases between the two germline ends. Germline V gene lookup returns CDR1 MNHNS and CDR2 SASEGT. This CDR3 is 16 amino acids long. The CDR3 loop is CASSDKGAIRVHEQYF. The CDR3 region has the DNA TGTGCCAGCAGTGACAAAGGGGCTATCAGGGTCCACGAGCAGTACTTC.

The CDR3 loop reads CATTDRQGEAFF. The CDR3 DNA reads TGTGCCACCACAGACAGACAAGGTGAAGCTTTCTTT. This chain links TRBV24-1 with TRBJ1-1; D might be TRBD1 (5 bases). Germline V gene data show CDR1 as KGHDR and CDR2 as SFDVKD. This CDR3 is 12 amino acids long. V lost 8 bases to trimming and J lost 7 bases, with 13 bases between them.

The chain joins TRBV10-2 to TRBJ1-6; TRBD1 matches 8 bases. Per the germline V gene, CDR1 is WSHSY and CDR2 is SAAADI. This CDR3 region has 17 residues. Trimming cost V 5 bases and J 0 bases; bases outside gene matches: 6. The CDR3 DNA sequence: TGCGCCAGCAGTCACAGGGGGGACCTCTCCTATAATTCACCCCTCCACTTT. This sequence encodes CASSHRGDLSYNSPLHF.

The rearrangement links TRBV24-1 to TRBJ2-2, with D perhaps matching TRBD1 (6 bases). Germline V gene data show CDR1 as KGHDR and CDR2 as SFDVKD. The CDR3 spans 16 residues. The V and J ends lost 2 bases and 6 bases respectively, with 15 bases between them. CDR3 DNA sequence: TGTGCCACCAGTGATTACAGGGCCTCCGGACCCGGGGAGCTGTTTTTT. Translated, it gives CATSDYRASGPGELFF.

This clone has only a few counts. The V call is TRBV4-3, the J call TRBJ1-2, with TRBD1 matching over 7 bases. V shed 0 bases and J 5 bases; nucleotides not matched to a gene: 18. This CDR3 contains 19 residues. Germline V lookup: CDR1 LGHNA, CDR2 YSLEER. CDR3 protein: CASSQDSTIRVGQSYGYTF. Here the CDR3 DNA reads TGCGCCAGCAGCCAAGATAGTACGATTAGAGTGGGACAGAGTTATGGCTACACCTTC.

The chain combines TRBV6-2 or TRBV6-3 with TRBJ1-1; 8 bases map to TRBD1. Germline assignment: CDR1 MNHEY and CDR2 SVGEGT. V shed 4 bases and J 8 bases; nucleotides not matched to a gene: 12. The CDR3 has 15 residues. The CDR3 sequence is CASSFSPGQGTEAFF. The DNA for the CDR3 is TGTGCCAGCAGTTTCTCCCCTGGACAGGGTACCGAAGCTTTCTTT.

This chain links TRBV29-1 with TRBJ1-1; the match to TRBD1 covers 7 bases. The germline V gene has CDR1 SQVTM and CDR2 ANQGSEA. V shed 6 bases, J shed 0 bases, and the junction held 4 bases outside the gene matches. The CDR3 spans 13 residues. As DNA, the CDR3 is TGCAGCGTGGGGGACAGAATGAACACTGAAGCTTTCTTT. Its protein is CSVGDRMNTEAFF.

The table lists this clone with a few counts. The chain has TRBV5-5 and TRBJ1-2; TRBD1 agrees at 8 bases. V was clipped by 0 bases and J by 4 bases; unmatched bases: 5. Germline V gene data show CDR1 as SGHKS and CDR2 as YYEKEE (reference sequence). CDR3 length: 15 residues. CDR3: CASSLAGGGPYGYTF. CDR3 nucleotides: TGTGCCAGCAGCTTGGCAGGGGGCGGCCCCTATGGCTACACCTTC.

The chain carries TRBV30 and TRBJ1-5; no reliable D call. CDR3 size: 13 residues. Germline V gives CDR1 GTSNPN, CDR2 SVGIG (reference sequence). Trimming left V 2 bases short and J 6 bases short, with 11 bases between. CDR3 in amino acids: CAWSKAGIQPQHF. The CDR3 DNA reads TGTGCCTGGAGTAAGGCAGGTATTCAGCCCCAGCATTTT. The whole variable domain, remainder taken from reference TRBV30 and TRBJ1-5, is SQTIHQWPATLVQPVGSPLSLECTVEGTSNPNLYWYRQAAGRGLQLLFYSVGIGQISSEVPQNLSASRPQDRQFILSSKKLLLSDSGFYLCAWSKAGIQPQHFGDGTRLSIL.

CDR3: CATSDPPSGSDTQYF. Here the CDR3 DNA reads TGTGCCACCAGTGACCCCCCCTCCGGGTCAGATACGCAGTATTTT. V usage is TRBV24-1 and J usage is TRBJ2-3; D call uncertain. The V end lost 4 bases, the J end lost 4 bases, and 14 bases lay between the germline ends. CDR3 size: 15 residues. In germline, CDR1 is KGHDR, CDR2 SFDVKD.

A remark on this clone: The sample contains more than one DNA sequence encoding this CDR3. V and J are TRBV3-1 (or the pseudogene TRBV3-2) and TRBJ1-2, with D tentatively TRBD1 (6 bases). Trimming cost V 4 bases and J 3 bases, with 6 bases left between them. CDR1 LGHDT and CDR2 YNNKEL come from the germline V gene (reference sequence). The CDR3 is 12 amino acids. CDR3 amino acids: CASSPGDYGYTF. CDR3 sequence (DNA): TGTGCCAGCAGCCCAGGGGACTATGGCTACACCTTC.

This clone was detected many times. The chain recombines TRBV6-1 with TRBJ1-1; a weak D match, TRBD1 (5 bases). V was trimmed by 3 bases and J by 0 bases, leaving 8 bases between them. This CDR3 is built from 14 residues. Germline CDR1 and CDR2: MNHNS and SASEGT. The CDR3 region is CASSDGGMNTEAFF. DNA of the CDR3: TGTGCCAGCAGTGATGGGGGGATGAACACTGAAGCTTTCTTT.

This clone was picked up one time. The CDR3: CASSSRPNSPLHF. DNA of the CDR3: TGTGCCAGCAGCTCGCGCCCGAATTCACCCCTCCACTTT. The chain combines TRBV5-5 with TRBJ1-6; D is unclear. CDR3 length: 13 amino acids. Trimming removed 3 bases at V and 7 bases at J, with 8 bases between. The germline CDR1 and CDR2 sequences are SGHKS and YYEKEE (reference sequence).